Below, 21 T cell receptor beta chains from the same sample are listed, as sequenced in a study of T cell repertoires in cytomegalovirus infection. Each CDR3 protein is one row after TCRdb ran MiXCR on the reads. This sample yields about 600,000 distinct CDR3 sequences, of which less than 25% are seen a single time; 8% belongs to the top ten. The source material was CD8+ T cells from PBMCs. The receptors here all came from a human donor in good health (CMV status not recorded). Some clones in this sample may be carry-over from other donors' samples.

As to this clonotype: One end of the junction is discordant with germline, which a read error may explain. The chain joins TRBV12-3 or TRBV12-4 to TRBJ1-1, with D hard to call. The CDR3 runs to 9 residues. CDR3 amino acids: CASSLRAVW. The CDR3 DNA reads TGTGCCAGCAGTTTAAGGGCCGTATGG.

This clonotype has more than one count but fewer than ten. The gene calls are TRBV7-6 and TRBJ2-5; D is unclear. CDR3 size: 15 residues. CDR1 and CDR2 (germline): SGHVS, FNYEAQ. The V end was cut by 1 base, the J end by 1 base, with 10 bases between. The CDR3 sequence is CASSLDFLGQETQYF. The CDR3 DNA follows: TGTGCCAGCAGCTTAGATTTCTTAGGCCAAGAGACCCAGTACTTC.

Remarks on this clonotype: A read error may be the cause here, since a much bigger clone is one base away. V and J are TRBV12-3 or TRBV12-4 and TRBJ2-5, with D maybe TRBD2 (5 bases). The CDR3 contains 12 residues. As DNA, the CDR3 is TGTACCAGCGGCATGAATATCGAGACCCAGTACTTC. It is translated as CTSGMNIETQYF.

The chain couples TRBV11-2 to TRBJ1-3; D call uncertain. Germline loops: CDR1 SGHAT, CDR2 FQNNGV. V lost 3 bases and J lost 5, with 11 bases in between. There are 14 residues in the CDR3. CDR3 DNA sequence: TGTGCCAGCAGCTTGTGGGCAGCGAGAAACACCATATATTTT. Protein: CASSLWAARNTIYF.

This clonotype was seen only a few times. One junction end disagrees with the germline gene, perhaps due to a read error. V and J are TRBV12-3 or TRBV12-4 and TRBJ2-1, with a possible D match to TRBD2 (5 bases). The CDR3 covers 14 residues. CDR3 in amino acids: CASSLTGSGDEQLF. CDR3 DNA sequence: TGTGCCAGCAGTTTAACGGGGAGCGGTGATGAGCAGCTCTTC.

This chain uses TRBV13 with TRBJ2-1, with TRBD2 matching 8 bases. The CDR3 extends over 15 amino acids. Germline values: CDR1 PRHDT, CDR2 FYEKMQ (reference sequence). J lost 8 bases, V lost 5 bases, and 11 bases had no gene match. The CDR3 nucleotides read TGTGCCAGCAGCCGCCGGGAGCGGGGGTATCATGAGCAGTTCTTC. Protein: CASSRRERGYHEQFF.

Comment on this clonotype: An end of the junction does not agree with germline; a read error may underlie this. The chain links TRBV6-8 to TRBJ1-2; D is undetermined. The CDR3 is made up of 14 amino acids. The germline V gene encodes CDR1 MNHGY and CDR2 SAAAGT. As DNA, the CDR3 is TGTGCCAACAGTTACATCGGGCAGAAGTATGGCTACACCTTC. Translated, it gives CANSYIGQKYGYTF.

Worth noting for this clonotype: A read error may explain this, as a much larger clone is one base away. The chain combines TRBV28 with TRBJ2-2; 8 bases are shared with TRBD2. Germline assignment: CDR1 MDHEN and CDR2 SYDVKM. J gave up 5 bases and V 10 bases, and 12 bases lay outside the gene matches. The CDR3 contains 15 residues. The CDR3 loop reads CATLTGGTLTGELFF. Here the CDR3 DNA reads TGTGCCACCCTCACGGGGGGGACCCTGACCGGGGAGCTGTTTTTT.

This clonotype was seen more than once but under ten times. This chain connects TRBV6-2 or TRBV6-3 to TRBJ1-1; D gene uncertain. This CDR3 is built from 17 residues. The germline V and J ends were trimmed by 2 bases and 0 bases, with 16 bases remaining between them. Germline V gene data show CDR1 as MNHEY and CDR2 as SVGEGT. Written as DNA, the CDR3 is TGTGCCAGCAGTTACCTCCTGGGCGCGTACATGAACACTGAAGCTTTCTTT. Its protein is CASSYLLGAYMNTEAFF.

The rearrangement links TRBV20-1 to TRBJ1-2; D is unresolved. Trimming took off 3 bases at V and 5 bases at J, with 7 bases between the two ends. The CDR3 has 11 amino acids. Germline V gene sequence: CDR1 DFQATT, CDR2 SNEGSKA (reference sequence). The CDR3: CSASKAYGYTF. CDR3 sequence (DNA): TGCAGTGCTAGTAAGGCGTATGGCTACACCTTC.

This clonotype was observed at least ten times. V and J are TRBV28 and TRBJ1-5, with 8 bases matching TRBD1. V shed 6 bases, J shed 3 bases, and the junction held 4 bases outside the gene matches. The CDR3 is made up of 14 amino acids. Germline lookup yields CDR1 MDHEN and CDR2 SYDVKM. The CDR3 DNA is TGTGCCAGCAGGAACAGGGGGTTCAATCAGCCCCAGCATTTT. Its translation: CASRNRGFNQPQHF.

This clonotype was observed at least ten times. This chain connects TRBV7-8 to TRBJ1-1; D call uncertain. This CDR3 is 14 amino acids long. The germline CDR1 and CDR2 sequences are SGHVS and FQNEAQ. Trimming cost V 8 bases and J 0 bases, with 13 bases left between them. CDR3 sequence: CASREGSMNTEAFF. CDR3 in DNA: TGTGCCAGCCGGGAAGGGTCCATGAACACTGAAGCTTTCTTT.

This sequence joins TRBV7-4 and TRBJ1-4; 9 nucleotides line up with TRBD1. V was clipped by 10 bases and J by 4 bases; unmatched bases: 19. CDR1 and CDR2 from the germline V gene are SGHVT and SQSDAQ. This CDR3 has 18 amino acids. The CDR3 loop is CANRFRRQQGALNEKLFF. In nucleotides, the CDR3 is TGTGCCAACAGGTTCCGTCGACAACAGGGGGCTCTTAATGAAAAACTGTTTTTT.

V usage is TRBV6-1 and J usage is TRBJ2-3; D possibly uses TRBD1 or TRBD2 (5 bases each). The CDR3 contains 17 residues. Germline V lookup: CDR1 MNHNS, CDR2 SASEGT. The V end was cut by 5 bases, the J end by 2 bases, with 20 bases between. The CDR3: CASSTLLPGANTDTQYF. The CDR3, as DNA: TGTGCCAGCAGTACACTTCTCCCCGGGGCCAACACAGATACGCAGTATTTT.

The chain employs TRBV6-6 and TRBJ2-3, with D tentatively TRBD1 (6 bases). This CDR3 is 15 amino acids long. V was clipped by 1 base and J by 4 bases, with 12 bases between them. The germline V gene has CDR1 MNHNY and CDR2 SVGAGI (reference sequence). CDR3 protein: CASSYWAGEADTQYF. CDR3 nucleotide sequence: TGTGCCAGCAGTTACTGGGCAGGGGAAGCAGATACGCAGTATTTT.

This clonotype was detected many times. The chain couples TRBV6-2 or TRBV6-3 to TRBJ2-7; D is unresolved. CDR1 MNHEY and CDR2 SVGEGT come from the germline V gene. Trimming left V 2 bases short and J 0 bases short, with 11 bases between. The CDR3 loop spans 15 amino acids. The DNA for the CDR3 is TGTGCCAGCAGTTACCTCAGCGACGTCTCCTACGAGCAGTACTTC. It encodes CASSYLSDVSYEQYF.

The chain couples TRBV24-1 to TRBJ2-3; the D gene is possibly TRBD2 (7 bases). The CDR3 covers 15 residues. From germline, CDR1 is KGHDR and CDR2 SFDVKD. The V and J ends lost 5 bases and 2 bases respectively, with 13 bases between them. CDR3 amino acids: CATSGGRGHTDTQYF. CDR3 in DNA: TGTGCCACCAGTGGGGGGCGGGGGCACACAGATACGCAGTATTTT.

This clonotype was recorded many times. V is TRBV7-9 and J is TRBJ1-1; TRBD1 might be the D (5 bases). V was pared by 6 bases and J by 3 bases, with 20 bases between. Germline V lookup: CDR1 SEHNR, CDR2 FQNEAQ (reference sequence). The CDR3 spans 16 residues. The CDR3 bases are TGTGCCAGCAGTTTCCTAAATACAGGAGGGGACACTGAAGCTTTCTTT. Its protein product is CASSFLNTGGDTEAFF.

This clonotype was observed a few times. J is TRBJ1-2 and V is TRBV7-9; possibly TRBD1 for D (6 bases). Between the trimmed V and J ends, which lost 5 bases and 4 bases, there was a span of 17 bases. There are 15 residues in the CDR3. Germline CDR1 and CDR2: SEHNR and FQNEAQ (reference sequence). CDR3 DNA: TGTGCCAGCAGCCCACCCAGCGGACAGACCTATGGCTACACCTTC. Protein product: CASSPPSGQTYGYTF.

This clonotype was recorded at least ten times. The chain couples TRBV6-2 or TRBV6-3 to TRBJ1-2; TRBD1 is a possible D gene (5 bases). V was clipped by 2 bases and J by 5 bases, with 12 bases between them. The germline V gene encodes CDR1 MNHEY and CDR2 SVGEGT. The CDR3 loop spans 14 amino acids. The CDR3 DNA follows: TGTGCCAGCAGTTACCCCCACGGGACTTATGGCTACACCTTC. Protein: CASSYPHGTYGYTF.

This clonotype has just one count. The junction does not match germline at one end; this may be a read error. The chain links TRBV10-3 to TRBJ2-6; 7 nucleotides line up with TRBD1. The CDR3 contains 20 residues. Germline lookup yields CDR1 ENHRY and CDR2 SYGVKD. The CDR3 DNA reads as TGTGCCATCAGTGAGTTTAGACAGGGAGACCCCGTCGCTGGGACCAACGTCCTGACTTTC. Amino acid sequence: CAISEFRQGDPVAGTNVLTF.